What follows are 9 T cell receptor beta chains derived from one specimen sequenced in a study of T cells in Graves' hyperthyroidism and ophthalmopathy (dated by TCRdb to the late 2010s). The library was prepared using multiplex PCR. Sequencing used an Illumina HiSeq 2000. Amplification of TCR beta CDR3 regions was carried out from RNA transcripts. The TCR CDR3 was subjected to a first round of RT-PCR using the HTBI primer set and the Qiagen OneStep RT-PCR kit. TCRdb trimmed public reads at Q25 via fastp, called clones via MiXCR and kept in-frame beta chains. Entries that share a CDR3 protein sequence are merged under the most common genes and DNA. Across this sample there are about 610,000 distinct CDR3 sequences, with about half seen only once. Around 7.7% of the sample is in the top ten clones. The sample was peripheral blood or thyroid tissue (not recorded which). The receptors derive from a woman aged 18-29 years with Graves' hyperthyroidism.

In this sample, this clonotype turned up a few times. The genes are TRBV30 and TRBJ2-7; TRBD1 might be the D (6 bases). CDR1 GTSNPN and CDR2 SVGIG come from the germline V gene (reference sequence). The CDR3 has 13 amino acids. V lost 2 bases to trimming and J lost 5 bases, with 13 bases between them. CDR3 in amino acids: CAWSMGRGNEQYF. CDR3 nucleotides: TGTGCCTGGAGTATGGGCAGGGGTAACGAGCAGTACTTC. The whole variable domain, remainder taken from reference TRBV30 and TRBJ2-7, is SQTIHQWPATLVQPVGSPLSLECTVEGTSNPNLYWYRQAAGRGLQLLFYSVGIGQISSEVPQNLSASRPQDRQFILSSKKLLLSDSGFYLCAWSMGRGNEQYFGPGTRLTVT.

This clonotype was recorded at least ten times. The gene calls are TRBV3-1 and TRBJ2-7; 11 bases fit TRBD2. Germline lookup yields CDR1 LGHDT and CDR2 YNNKEL (reference sequence). CDR3 length: 17 residues. Germline trimming cut 0 bases from V and 2 bases from J; bases unmatched to any gene: 6. CDR3 residues: CASSQEELAGGTYEQYF. In DNA form, the CDR3 reads TGTGCCAGCAGCCAAGAGGAGTTAGCGGGAGGGACCTACGAGCAGTACTTC.

This clonotype was found many times. The rearrangement links TRBV7-9 to TRBJ1-4; D is perhaps TRBD1 (5 bases). V lost 6 bases to trimming and J lost 8 bases, with 7 bases between them. There are 11 residues in the CDR3. Per germline, CDR1 SEHNR and CDR2 FQNEAQ (reference sequence). This chain's CDR3 is CASREGEKLFF. In nucleotides, the CDR3 is TGTGCCAGCAGGGAGGGGGAAAAACTGTTTTTT. Combining the CDR3 with reference TRBV7-9 and TRBJ1-4 gives the whole variable domain DTGVSQNPRHKITKRGQNVTFRCDPISEHNRLYWYRQTLGQGPEFLTYFQNEAQLEKSRLLSDRFSAERPKGSFSTLEIQRTEQGDSAMYLCASREGEKLFFGSGTQLSVL.

This clonotype occurred a few times. This chain connects TRBV6-5 to TRBJ1-1, with 8 bases identical to TRBD1. The CDR3 spans 14 residues. Losses at the gene ends were 2 bases for V and 5 bases for J; bases not matched to a gene: 4. CDR1 is MNHEY and CDR2 is SVGAGI in the germline V gene. The CDR3 here is CASSYVQGETEAFF. DNA of the CDR3: TGTGCCAGCAGTTACGTACAGGGGGAGACTGAAGCTTTCTTT.

The J gene is TRBJ1-1, the V gene TRBV20-1, with unresolved D. The CDR3 loop spans 12 amino acids. V gave up 6 bases and J gave up 4 bases, with 12 bases separating them. From germline, CDR1 is DFQATT and CDR2 SNEGSKA (reference sequence). CDR3 coding DNA: TGCAGTGCCAGCAGGCTTGCCACTGAAGCTTTCTTT. Amino acid sequence: CSASRLATEAFF.

The chain is built from TRBV12-3 or TRBV12-4 and TRBJ2-7; 7 bases match TRBD2. With 3 bases clipped from V and 7 bases from J, the junction kept 6 bases outside the gene matches. This CDR3 is built from 13 residues. CDR3 DNA: TGTGCCAGCAGTTTTGTAGCGGGCAATGAGCAGTACTTC. This sequence encodes CASSFVAGNEQYF.

This clonotype showed up many times. The chain is built from TRBV9 and TRBJ2-7; 7 bases are shared with TRBD2. V lost 4 bases to trimming and J lost 0 bases; unmatched junction nucleotides: 4. The CDR3 is made up of 14 amino acids. Germline-derived CDR1 and CDR2 are SGDLS and YYNGEE. The CDR3 DNA is TGTGCCAGCAGCCCGTGGGGGGGCTCCTACGAGCAGTACTTC. This sequence encodes CASSPWGGSYEQYF.

This clonotype came up many times. V usage is TRBV27 and J usage is TRBJ1-2; the match to TRBD1 covers 9 bases. Germline CDR1 and CDR2: MNHEY and SMNVEV (reference sequence). J lost 5 bases, V lost 5 bases, and 9 bases had no gene match. The CDR3 is 15 residues long. The CDR3 DNA sequence: TGTGCCAGCAGTCCTACAGGGGGCAGTTTTTATGGCTACACCTTC. This translates into CASSPTGGSFYGYTF.

In its sample, this clonotype was seen once. The V gene is TRBV2, the J gene TRBJ2-7; no definite D call. Germline CDR1 and CDR2: SNHLY and FYNNEI. Trimming removed 4 bases at V and 7 bases at J, with 14 bases between. The CDR3 loop spans 13 amino acids. This CDR3 is CASSGSIYNEQYF. CDR3 nucleotides: TGTGCCAGCAGTGGTTCCATCTACAATGAGCAGTACTTC. The full variable domain, completed using reference TRBV2 and TRBJ2-7, is EPEVTQTPSHQVTQMGQEVILRCVPISNHLYFYWYRQILGQKVEFLVSFYNNEISEKSEIFDDQFSVERPDGSNFTLKIRSTKLEDSAMYFCASSGSIYNEQYFGPGTRLTVT.